This TCR beta chain was obtained from a study of response to subunit inactivated influenza vaccine. This CDR3 region has 15 residues. Germline V gene data show CDR1 as SEHNR and CDR2 as FQNEAQ (reference sequence). With 0 bases clipped from V and 7 bases from J, the junction kept 6 bases outside the gene matches. Study-wide points: The authors suggested that few new T cells are recruited per seasonal influenza vaccination.

TCRdb passed the RT-PCR reads through MiXCR, listing each CDR3 protein once. The data hold hundreds of thousands of distinct CDR3 sequences, with less than 20% observed a single time. This clonotype was picked up a small number of times. Its antigen remains unknown. The V gene is TRBV7-9, the J gene TRBJ2-4; 7 bases line up with TRBD1. The source is a man between 50 and 59 years old who received an inactivated influenza vaccine. Specimen: PBMCs from blood, collected about 12 days after vaccination. CDR3 coding DNA: TGTGCCAGCAGCTTAGCCGCCGCCAGGGGGAACATTCAGTACTTC. It is translated as CASSLAAARGNIQYF.